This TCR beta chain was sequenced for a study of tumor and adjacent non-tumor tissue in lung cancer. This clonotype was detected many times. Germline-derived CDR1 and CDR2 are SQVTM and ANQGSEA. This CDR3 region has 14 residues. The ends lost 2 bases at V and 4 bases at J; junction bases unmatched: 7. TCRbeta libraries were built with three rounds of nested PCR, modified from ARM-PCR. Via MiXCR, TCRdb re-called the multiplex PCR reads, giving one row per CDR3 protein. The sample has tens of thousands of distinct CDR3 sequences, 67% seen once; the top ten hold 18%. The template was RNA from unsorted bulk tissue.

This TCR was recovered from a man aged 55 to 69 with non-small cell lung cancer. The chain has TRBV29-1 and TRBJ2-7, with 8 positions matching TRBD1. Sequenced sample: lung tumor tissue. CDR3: CSVEIGTGDYEQYF. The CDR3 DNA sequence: TGCAGCGTTGAAATCGGGACAGGAGATTACGAGCAGTACTTC.